The present TCR beta chain was sequenced within a study of blood T cell repertoires in COVID-19. Study at large: Acute and convalescent COVID-19 specimens originated in the United States, Italy and Spain. The cDNA or gDNA used as material had been derived from T cells, B-cell-depleted T cells, or PBMCs.

Measured with immunoSEQ multiplex PCR; TCRdb has only the in-frame clones, and not every one. This table has 85,000 to 120,000 clones, 60% to 80% appearing once. This CDR3 spans 17 amino acids. V lost 5 bases to trimming and J lost 2 bases; unmatched junction nucleotides: 12. From germline, CDR1 is SGHVS and CDR2 FQNEAQ. This clonotype originated in a man aged 60 to 69 with active or convalescent COVID-19. V usage is TRBV7-8 and J usage is TRBJ2-7; 10 nucleotides agree with TRBD2. The sequenced sample was peripheral blood. CDR3 DNA sequence: TGTGCCAGCAGCCCTTACCTGCCCAGCGGGAGGGCCTACGAGCAGTACTTC. It is translated as CASSPYLPSGRAYEQYF.